One T cell receptor beta chain is described in this entry. The data stem from a study of blood T cell repertoires in COVID-19. For the study at large: Specimens from acute and convalescent COVID-19 originated in the United States, Italy and Spain. T cells, B-cell-depleted T cells, or PBMCs supplied cDNA or gDNA.

Clones were sequenced by immunoSEQ multiplex PCR, and TCRdb holds only the in-frame ones, with some missing. The sample records 150,000 or so clones, around 87% being singletons. Across 24 US areas, participants ranged in age from about 18 to 90 years. The receptor was isolated from a woman between 25 and 40 years old with acute COVID-19. Material: PBMCs or T cells enriched from blood (not recorded which).

CDR3 DNA sequence: TGTGCCAGTGCCGATATTCGACAGGGAAAAGAGACCCAGTACTTC. Its translation is CASADIRQGKETQYF. The J gene is TRBJ2-5, the V gene TRBV19; 7 bases match TRBD1. Trimming took 8 bases from V and 3 from J; bases not matched to a gene: 12. The CDR3 runs to 15 residues. Per germline, CDR1 LNHDA and CDR2 SQIVND (reference sequence).